These 29 T cell receptor beta chains originate from one sample sequenced in a study of shared T cell receptors in the human thymus. Assay: immunoSEQ multiplex PCR; the TCRdb copy retains only in-frame clones and omits some. Found here are about 540,000 clones, approximately 80% of them singletons; the top ten hold 0.013%. These data were likewise used in another study, on human thymus T cells.

The sequenced sample was thymocytes. Receptors originate from a boy in the first two years of life with a congenital heart defect.

The genes are TRBV6-5 and TRBJ2-7; 10 nucleotides agree with TRBD1. The germline CDR1 and CDR2 sequences are MNHEY and SVGAGI. The CDR3 has 15 amino acids. V dropped 1 base and J dropped 5; count of bases not matched to a gene: 5. CDR3 nucleotides: TGTGCCAGCAGTTACTTAGGGACAGGGGAGCACGAGCAGTACTTC. It encodes CASSYLGTGEHEQYF.

The table lists this clone with a count of one. V usage is TRBV11-3 and J usage is TRBJ2-1; D may be TRBD2 (6 bases). V was trimmed by 5 bases and J by 5 bases, leaving 13 bases between them. CDR1 and CDR2 (germline): SGHNT, YENEEA. This CDR3 contains 14 residues. In nucleotides, the CDR3 is TGTGCCAGCAGCCTTCCTAGCGCTGACAATGAGCAGTTCTTC. It is translated as CASSLPSADNEQFF.

In its sample, this clone was seen once. The gene calls are TRBV20-1 and TRBJ1-1; no clear D gene. Germline V gives CDR1 DFQATT, CDR2 SNEGSKA (reference sequence). CDR3 size: 10 residues. V lost 5 bases and J 7 bases, leaving 8 bases between the germline ends. The CDR3 DNA follows: TGCAGTGCTCCATCAATTGAAGCTTTCTTT. Encoded protein: CSAPSIEAFF.

The V and J genes are TRBV4-1 and TRBJ2-3; the match to TRBD2 covers 7 bases. Germline CDR1 reads MGHRA; CDR2 reads YSYEKL. J was trimmed by 0 bases and V by 1 base; bases with no gene match: 7. The CDR3 is made up of 17 amino acids. The CDR3 bases are TGCGCCAGCAGCCAAGCAGAGACTAGCTTAAGCACAGATACGCAGTATTTT. It yields the protein CASSQAETSLSTDTQYF.

This chain joins TRBV5-1 and TRBJ2-5, with 7 bases identical to TRBD1. The CDR3 is 17 residues long. V was pared by 0 bases and J by 2 bases, with 10 bases of the junction left unmatched. The V gene's germline CDR1 is SGHRS and CDR2 YFSETQ. In DNA, the CDR3 is TGCGCCAGCAGCTTGGCCCCTCCAAGGGGGCCGCAAGAGACCCAGTACTTC. This translates into CASSLAPPRGPQETQYF.

V usage is TRBV13 and J usage is TRBJ1-2; TRBD1 agrees at 11 bases. J gave up 6 bases and V 4 bases, and 4 bases lay outside the gene matches. Looked up from germline, CDR1 is PRHDT and CDR2 is FYEKMQ (reference sequence). The CDR3 length is 14 residues. DNA for the CDR3: TGTGCCAGCAGCTCCGGACAGGGGGCTGATGGCTACACCTTC. Translated, it gives CASSSGQGADGYTF.

The rearrangement links TRBV28 to TRBJ2-7; 11 bases are a match to TRBD2. V was clipped by 5 bases and J by 2 bases; unmatched bases: 11. The CDR3 length is 17 residues. Germline CDR1 and CDR2: MDHEN and SYDVKM. CDR3 amino acids: CASSTQSPSGGTYEQYF. Here the CDR3 DNA reads TGTGCCAGCAGTACCCAATCCCCTAGCGGGGGGACCTACGAGCAGTACTTC.

The chain combines TRBV19 with TRBJ2-6, with D perhaps TRBD1 (5 bases). V lost 0 bases and J lost 0, with 12 bases in between. Germline V lookup: CDR1 LNHDA, CDR2 SQIVND (reference sequence). The CDR3 loop spans 18 amino acids. In DNA, the CDR3 is TGTGCCAGTAGTATAGAGGGCAGGGATGTCTCTGGGGCCAACGTCCTGACTTTC. Translating it yields CASSIEGRDVSGANVLTF.

This rearrangement joins TRBV29-1 to TRBJ2-5; D unresolved. The DNA end is more similar to TRBJ2-7, so the J call may be wrong. Germline-derived CDR1 and CDR2 are SQVTM and ANQGSEA. This CDR3 is built from 14 residues. The CDR3 loop reads CSVRPPGGTYEQYF. The CDR3 DNA reads TGCAGCGTTAGGCCCCCTGGCGGAACCTACGAGCAGTACTTC.

This clone was recorded a few times. The CDR3, as DNA: TGTGCCAGCAGTTTTAAGTCGGGCACAGATACGCAGTATTTT. Amino acids: CASSFKSGTDTQYF. This chain links TRBV28 with TRBJ2-3; no clear D. Germline V lookup: CDR1 MDHEN, CDR2 SYDVKM. The CDR3 spans 14 residues. The V and J ends lost 3 bases and 1 base respectively, with 8 bases between them.

The chain is built from TRBV6-5 and TRBJ1-3; tentatively, D is TRBD1 (5 bases). Germline V lookup: CDR1 MNHEY, CDR2 SVGAGI. V lost 7 bases, J lost 7 bases, and 20 bases lay in between. This CDR3 region has 15 residues. The CDR3 region is CASIPTGGPRNTIYF. The CDR3 region has the DNA TGTGCCAGCATTCCGACGGGGGGTCCCAGGAACACCATATATTTT.

V gene TRBV9 combines with J gene TRBJ2-5; TRBD2 matches 12 bases. With V trimmed by 3 bases and J by 6 bases, 3 bases remained unmatched. The CDR3 is made up of 14 amino acids. Germline assignment: CDR1 SGDLS and CDR2 YYNGEE. The CDR3 DNA reads TGTGCCAGCAGCGCCGGACTAGCGGGACAGACCCAGTACTTC. Translation: CASSAGLAGQTQYF.

The sample holds one count of this clone. The chain uses TRBV9 and TRBJ1-1; D may be TRBD1 (6 bases). The CDR3 covers 16 residues. Germline CDR1 and CDR2: SGDLS and YYNGEE. V shed 4 bases and J shed 5 bases, with 21 bases lying between them. The CDR3 coding sequence is TGTGCCAGCAGCCCAAGACAGGCCGCGGGTTGGACTGAAGCTTTCTTT. Its protein is CASSPRQAAGWTEAFF.

This clone was seen once. CDR3 sequence (DNA): TGCAGCGTGTCCGAGGGGGGCAATCAGCCCCAGCATTTT. As protein: CSVSEGGNQPQHF. V and J are TRBV29-1 and TRBJ1-5; D is possibly TRBD1 (6 bases). Germline lookup yields CDR1 SQVTM and CDR2 ANQGSEA. Trimming took 6 bases from V and 2 from J, leaving 11 bases between them. The CDR3 extends over 13 amino acids.

The V and J genes are TRBV29-1 and TRBJ1-2; TRBD1 matches at 10 bases. With V trimmed by 5 bases and J by 3 bases, 3 bases remained unmatched. The CDR3 runs to 13 residues. Germline V gene lookup returns CDR1 SQVTM and CDR2 ANQGSEA. DNA of the CDR3: TGCAGCGTTTATGGGACAGGGGACTATGGCTACACCTTC. Amino acids: CSVYGTGDYGYTF.

The genes are TRBV5-1 and TRBJ2-1, with TRBD2 matching 7 bases. After removal of 3 bases from V and 5 bases from J, the junction contained 14 bases not matched to a gene. Germline loops: CDR1 SGHRS, CDR2 YFSETQ. The CDR3 has 17 amino acids. The CDR3 sequence: CASSSHRAAGRDNEQFF. CDR3 in DNA: TGCGCCAGCAGCTCTCACCGGGCAGCGGGACGGGACAATGAGCAGTTCTTC.

This clone was observed a handful of times. The V and J genes are TRBV29-1 and TRBJ2-7, with D possibly being TRBD2 (6 bases). The V and J ends lost 4 bases and 7 bases respectively, with 11 bases between them. The germline V gene encodes CDR1 SQVTM and CDR2 ANQGSEA. The CDR3 runs to 11 residues. CDR3 protein: CSVGTRGEQYF. As DNA, the CDR3 is TGCAGCGTTGGGACCCGGGGGGAGCAGTACTTC.

This rearrangement joins TRBV28 to TRBJ2-7; D possibly corresponds to TRBD1 (5 bases). Germline CDR1 reads MDHEN; CDR2 reads SYDVKM. The V gene lost 2 bases and the J gene lost 0 bases, with 26 bases spanning the gap. The CDR3 is 20 residues long. The DNA of the CDR3 is TGTGCCAGCAGTTTAGGGGCTTCTAGGGGCCTCGGCCATGCCTCCTACGAGCAGTACTTC. Translating it yields CASSLGASRGLGHASYEQYF. The full variable domain, rest sourced from reference TRBV28 and TRBJ2-7, is DVKVTQSSRYLVKRTGEKVFLECVQDMDHENMFWYRQDPGLGLRLIYFSYDVKMKEKGDIPEGYSVSREKKERFSLILESASTNQTSMYLCASSLGASRGLGHASYEQYFGPGTRLTVT.

The chain links TRBV28 to TRBJ1-1, with 7 bases fitting TRBD1. V lost 5 bases and J lost 1; bases outside the gene matches: 10. The CDR3 is 16 amino acids. From germline, CDR1 is MDHEN and CDR2 SYDVKM. In DNA, the CDR3 is TGTGCCAGCAGTCCCTCCCCCTGGACAGGGAACACTGAAGCTTTCTTT. Protein: CASSPSPWTGNTEAFF. Based on the CDR3 plus reference TRBV28 and TRBJ1-1, the full variable domain is DVKVTQSSRYLVKRTGEKVFLECVQDMDHENMFWYRQDPGLGLRLIYFSYDVKMKEKGDIPEGYSVSREKKERFSLILESASTNQTSMYLCASSPSPWTGNTEAFFGQGTRLTVV.

The V gene is TRBV6-4, the J gene TRBJ2-1; tentative D call: TRBD2 (5 bases). Trimming took off 0 bases at V and 4 bases at J, with 22 bases between the two ends. Germline-derived CDR1 and CDR2 are MRHNA and SNTAGT. This CDR3 is built from 19 residues. The chain's CDR3 is CASSDSNYGSEGRYNEQFF. The CDR3 DNA follows: TGTGCCAGCAGTGACTCGAATTATGGCTCTGAGGGCCGATACAATGAGCAGTTCTTC.

This rearrangement joins TRBV4-1 to TRBJ2-7; possible D gene TRBD1, 5 bases. Per the germline V gene, CDR1 is MGHRA and CDR2 is YSYEKL. With 4 bases removed from V and 5 bases from J, the gap between germline ends came to 12 bases. This CDR3 comprises 13 residues. The CDR3 reads CASSPGQSHEQYF. CDR3 nucleotide sequence: TGCGCCAGCAGCCCAGGGCAGAGCCACGAGCAGTACTTC.

This chain connects TRBV28 to TRBJ2-3; 13 bases fit TRBD2. V trimming: 4 bases; J trimming: 6 bases; junction bases outside the gene matches: 7. Germline V CDR1 and CDR2: MDHEN, SYDVKM. CDR3 length: 16 residues. CDR3 in DNA: TGTGCCAGCAGTTCCCGGACTAGCGGGAGCTTGGATACGCAGTATTTT. It codes for CASSSRTSGSLDTQYF.

V usage is TRBV27 and J usage is TRBJ1-1; the D gene is possibly TRBD1 (5 bases). CDR1 and CDR2 from the germline V gene are MNHEY and SMNVEV (reference sequence). There are 13 residues in the CDR3. Trimming took off 7 bases at V and 1 base at J, with 10 bases between the two ends. The CDR3: CASTARENTEAFF. CDR3 sequence (DNA): TGTGCCAGCACCGCCAGGGAGAACACTGAAGCTTTCTTT.

V gene TRBV10-3 combines with J gene TRBJ1-5, with TRBD1 identical over 8 bases. The ends lost 2 bases at V and 5 bases at J; junction bases unmatched: 5. Germline lookup yields CDR1 ENHRY and CDR2 SYGVKD. The CDR3 runs 15 residues. CDR3 DNA: TGTGCCATCAGTGAGAGCTTACAGGGGGATCAGCCCCAGCATTTT. It specifies CAISESLQGDQPQHF.

The V and J genes are TRBV7-6 and TRBJ1-1; 7 bases fit TRBD1. The junction had 6 bases not matched to a gene; V was cut back by 5 bases and J by 9 bases. The CDR3 is made up of 12 amino acids. Germline CDR1 reads SGHVS; CDR2 reads FNYEAQ. The CDR3 region is CASSHPGGKAFF. CDR3 nucleotide sequence: TGTGCCAGCAGCCACCCAGGGGGGAAAGCTTTCTTT.

The CDR3: CASSGRGDTEAFF. CDR3 sequence (DNA): TGTGCCAGCAGTGGCAGGGGAGACACTGAAGCTTTCTTT. The rearrangement joins TRBV2 to TRBJ1-1; D may be TRBD1 (6 bases). Trimming took 4 bases from V and 3 from J, leaving 9 bases between them. CDR3 length: 13 amino acids. Germline V gene sequence: CDR1 SNHLY, CDR2 FYNNEI.

This chain uses TRBV4-1 with TRBJ2-7; 9 bases are shared with TRBD1. The V segment lost 0 bases and the J segment 4 bases; nucleotides outside the gene matches: 7. Per germline, CDR1 MGHRA and CDR2 YSYEKL. The CDR3 consists of 16 residues. This CDR3 is CASSQDMGDREYEQYF. For the CDR3, the DNA is TGCGCCAGCAGCCAAGACATGGGGGACAGGGAGTACGAGCAGTACTTC.

The rearrangement links TRBV11-2 to TRBJ1-1; D perhaps matches TRBD1 (5 bases). V was shortened by 2 bases and J by 11 bases, with 18 bases between the two germline ends. The CDR3 runs 14 residues. Looked up from germline, CDR1 is SGHAT and CDR2 is FQNNGV. CDR3 residues: CASSLIRRVRDAFF. In DNA form, the CDR3 reads TGTGCCAGCAGCTTAATTCGCAGGGTAAGAGATGCTTTCTTT.

This clone was seen a few times. The chain joins TRBV14 to TRBJ2-3; tentatively, D is TRBD1 (5 bases). Germline loops: CDR1 SGHDN, CDR2 FVKESK. This CDR3 is built from 17 residues. V was shortened by 0 bases and J by 0 bases, with 13 bases between the two germline ends. The CDR3 reads CASSQDYKGRSTDTQYF. CDR3 nucleotide sequence: TGTGCCAGCAGCCAAGATTACAAGGGGCGGAGCACAGATACGCAGTATTTT.